The sequence of this TCR beta chain was determined in a study of OX40 agonist ivuxolimab in advanced cancers. TCRdb's copy holds only in-frame clones and misses some; the assay was immunoSEQ multiplex PCR. The table shows roughly 74,000 clones, with 85% to 90% occurring only once. Patients with autoimmune history or systemic immunosuppression were excluded. The germline CDR1 and CDR2 sequences are MNHEY and SMNVEV (reference sequence). There are 14 residues in the CDR3. V shed 0 bases and J shed 8 bases, with 10 bases lying between them. The receptor was derived from an adult with an advanced solid tumor such as melanoma, head and neck, liver or kidney cancer. The material sequenced was CD4+ or CD8+ T cells sorted from blood, taken in a trial of the OX40 agonist ivuxolimab. The chain has TRBV27 and TRBJ1-4; D is undetermined. CDR3 protein: CASSLSIEGEKLFF. In DNA, the CDR3 is TGTGCCAGCAGTTTATCGATTGAGGGCGAAAAACTGTTTTTT.